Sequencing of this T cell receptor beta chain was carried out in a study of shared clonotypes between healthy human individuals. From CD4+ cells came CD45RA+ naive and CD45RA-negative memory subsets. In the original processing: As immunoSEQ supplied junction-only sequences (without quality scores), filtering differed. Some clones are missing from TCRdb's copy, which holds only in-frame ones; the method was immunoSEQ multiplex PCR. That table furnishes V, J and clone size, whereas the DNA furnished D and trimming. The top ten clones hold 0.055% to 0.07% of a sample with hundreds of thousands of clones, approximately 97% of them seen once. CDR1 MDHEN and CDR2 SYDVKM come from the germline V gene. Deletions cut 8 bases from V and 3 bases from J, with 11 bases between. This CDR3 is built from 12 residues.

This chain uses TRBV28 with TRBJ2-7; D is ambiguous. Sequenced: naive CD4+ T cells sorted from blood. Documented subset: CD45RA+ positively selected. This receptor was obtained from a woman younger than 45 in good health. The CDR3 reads CASGSARYEQYF. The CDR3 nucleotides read TGTGCCAGCGGTTCTGCCCGCTACGAGCAGTACTTC.